The 21 T cell receptor beta chains listed next were all sequenced from one sample in a study of long-term antiretroviral therapy in people with HIV. Runs used v3.0 of the immunoSEQ assay and were done at survey level. The method was immunoSEQ multiplex PCR; TCRdb's version includes in-frame clones alone and lacks a portion of them. Of 15,000 to 20,000 clones in the sample, over 60% were seen once. Sequences were derived from unsorted PBMCs, sampled 0.5 years before starting antiretroviral therapy. The receptors come from a woman in her forties or fifties with HIV.

The chain has TRBV6-1 and TRBJ2-5, with D possibly being TRBD2 (6 bases). The germline V gene encodes CDR1 MNHNS and CDR2 SASEGT. CDR3 length: 15 amino acids. With 1 base removed from V and 5 bases from J, the gap between germline ends came to 14 bases. In nucleotides, the CDR3 is TGTGCCAGCAGTGAAGTCCCCGCAGGGAGGGAGACCCAGTACTTC. As protein: CASSEVPAGRETQYF.

The V gene is TRBV6-5, the J gene TRBJ2-5; TRBD1 matches at 9 bases. Germline lookup yields CDR1 MNHEY and CDR2 SVGAGI. This CDR3 spans 14 amino acids. Losses at the gene ends were 6 bases for V and 2 bases for J; bases not matched to a gene: 4. CDR3 amino acids: CASRDDRGQETQYF. CDR3 sequence (DNA): TGTGCCAGCAGAGACGACAGGGGGCAAGAGACCCAGTACTTC.

This sequence joins TRBV4-1 and TRBJ2-7; no firm D call. CDR1 and CDR2 from the germline V gene are MGHRA and YSYEKL. The CDR3 loop spans 13 amino acids. With 1 base removed from V and 6 bases from J, the gap between germline ends came to 10 bases. The CDR3 reads CASSQGVFGEQYF. The CDR3 DNA follows: TGCGCCAGCAGCCAAGGGGTCTTTGGCGAGCAGTACTTC.

This sequence joins TRBV19 and TRBJ1-2; no clear D. The CDR3 has 13 amino acids. V dropped 3 bases and J dropped 5 bases, with 10 bases sitting between them. CDR1 and CDR2 from the germline V gene are LNHDA and SQIVND (reference sequence). As DNA, the CDR3 is TGTGCCAGTAGTATCGAGCGGTCTTATGGCTACACCTTC. It is translated as CASSIERSYGYTF. Full variable domain (rest looked up from reference TRBV19 and TRBJ1-2): DGGITQSPKYLFRKEGQNVTLSCEQNLNHDAMYWYRQDPGQGLRLIYYSQIVNDFQKGDIAEGYSVSREKKESFPLTVTSAQKNPTAFYLCASSIERSYGYTFGSGTRLTVV.

The chain combines TRBV18 with TRBJ2-3; D unclear. The CDR3 is 15 residues long. The germline CDR1 and CDR2 sequences are KGHSH and LQKENI. V lost 0 bases and J lost 4, with 11 bases in between. The DNA for the CDR3 is TGTGCCAGCTCACCACCGGCGAGGAGTGCAGATACGCAGTATTTT. Amino acid sequence: CASSPPARSADTQYF.

V is TRBV12-5 and J is TRBJ2-2; 9 nucleotides line up with TRBD1. Germline V CDR1 and CDR2: LGHNT, FRNRAP. The CDR3 runs to 16 residues. The V segment lost 7 bases and the J segment 6 bases; nucleotides outside the gene matches: 12. The CDR3 nucleotides are TGTGCTAGTGCCCTCGACAGGGGGGAATACCCCGGGGAGCTGTTTTTT. It is translated as CASALDRGEYPGELFF.

The chain carries TRBV4-2 and TRBJ2-5; 9 bases agree with TRBD1. In germline, CDR1 is LGHNA, CDR2 YNFKEQ. V trimming: 2 bases; J trimming: 4 bases; junction bases outside the gene matches: 11. There are 17 residues in the CDR3. CDR3 loop: CASSQLGTGSFAETQYF. CDR3 nucleotides: TGTGCCAGCAGCCAACTGGGGACAGGGAGTTTCGCAGAGACCCAGTACTTC.

J is TRBJ2-3 and V is TRBV6-6; 11 nucleotides match TRBD2. CDR3 length: 16 amino acids. The trim removed 0 bases at V and 4 bases at J, leaving 3 bases unmatched. Germline CDR1 MNHNY, CDR2 SVGAGI (reference sequence). The CDR3 nucleotides read TGTGCCAGCAGTTACTCGGTGACTAGCGGGGCAGATACGCAGTATTTT. It encodes CASSYSVTSGADTQYF.

The rearrangement joins TRBV2 to TRBJ1-1; a possible D gene is TRBD1 (5 bases). The CDR3 runs 15 residues. The germline V and J ends were trimmed by 5 bases and 1 base, with 14 bases remaining between them. Germline CDR1 is SNHLY and CDR2 is FYNNEI. The CDR3 reads CASSMTGAPNTEAFF. In nucleotides, the CDR3 is TGTGCCAGCAGTATGACCGGGGCCCCGAACACTGAAGCTTTCTTT.

The gene calls are TRBV6-5 and TRBJ2-5, with D possibly matching TRBD2 (5 bases). Per germline, CDR1 MNHEY and CDR2 SVGAGI. There are 13 residues in the CDR3. V shed 3 bases and J shed 7 bases, with 12 bases lying between them. CDR3 loop: CASSYSGGGTQYF. As DNA, the CDR3 is TGTGCCAGCAGTTATTCGGGTGGAGGGACCCAGTACTTC.

Only one count was recorded for this clone. V and J are TRBV7-6 and TRBJ1-4; 8 nucleotides match TRBD1. The CDR3 totals 15 residues. V lost 5 bases to trimming and J lost 8 bases; unmatched junction nucleotides: 10. Germline V gene sequence: CDR1 SGHVS, CDR2 FNYEAQ. For the CDR3, the DNA is TGTGCCAGCAGCCAGGGGGCACCTGGGCGGGAAAAACTGTTTTTT. Protein product: CASSQGAPGREKLFF.

The J gene is TRBJ1-5, the V gene TRBV6-1, with a weak D call TRBD1 (5 bases). Germline V CDR1 and CDR2: MNHNS, SASEGT. The CDR3 is made up of 15 amino acids. V lost 2 bases, J lost 7 bases, and 15 bases lay in between. CDR3 coding DNA: TGTGCCAGCAGTGAAAGTGTAGGGGTTTGGCAGCCCCAGCATTTT. As protein: CASSESVGVWQPQHF.

This chain connects TRBV4-1 to TRBJ1-5; 9 bases match TRBD1. CDR3 length equals 14 residues. V was pared by 4 bases and J by 6 bases, with 4 bases of the junction left unmatched. The V gene's germline CDR1 is MGHRA and CDR2 YSYEKL. CDR3 sequence reads: CASSPGQGVQPQHF. CDR3 nucleotide sequence: TGCGCCAGCAGCCCGGGACAGGGAGTTCAGCCCCAGCATTTT.

DNA of the CDR3: TGCGCCAGCAGCTTGGTTGGGGTTGGGGGGCCTGAGAAGACCCAGTACTTC. Protein: CASSLVGVGGPEKTQYF. J is TRBJ2-5 and V is TRBV5-1; D possibly matches TRBD1 or TRBD2 (6 bases each). The germline V and J ends were trimmed by 0 bases and 6 bases, with 21 bases remaining between them. The CDR3 runs 17 residues. Germline V gene sequence: CDR1 SGHRS, CDR2 YFSETQ.

The CDR3 DNA sequence: TGTGCCAGCTGGCCTAGTGGTAGCAATCAGCCCCAGCATTTT. It is translated as CASWPSGSNQPQHF. This chain links TRBV6-5 with TRBJ1-5; D not certain. The CDR3 consists of 14 residues. V lost 8 bases and J lost 0, with 11 bases in between. The germline CDR1 and CDR2 sequences are MNHEY and SVGAGI.

V is TRBV9 and J is TRBJ2-1; a possible D gene is TRBD2 (6 bases). The germline gives CDR1 SGDLS, CDR2 YYNGEE. The V end was cut by 0 bases, the J end by 8 bases, with 9 bases between. CDR3 length: 13 residues. The CDR3 loop reads CASSVGDLDEQFF. The CDR3 region has the DNA TGTGCCAGCAGCGTAGGGGACTTAGATGAGCAGTTCTTC.

The V call is TRBV18, the J call TRBJ2-5; no clear D. Trimming took 6 bases from V and 2 from J, leaving 10 bases between them. The germline CDR1 and CDR2 sequences are KGHSH and LQKENI. The length of the CDR3 is 13 residues. The CDR3 region has the DNA TGTGCCAGCTCCCCCCTTTCACAAGAGACCCAGTACTTC. Its translation is CASSPLSQETQYF.

V is TRBV5-1 and J is TRBJ1-2; 7 nucleotides align to TRBD1. The CDR3 is 13 amino acids. The junction had 0 bases not matched to a gene; V was cut back by 2 bases and J by 2 bases. The germline V gene encodes CDR1 SGHRS and CDR2 YFSETQ. CDR3 nucleotide sequence: TGCGCCAGCAGCTTACAGGGGAACTATGGCTACACCTTC. This sequence encodes CASSLQGNYGYTF.

This clone is large (0.1 to 1%). The CDR3 bases are TGCGCCAGCAGCCCCGAAACGTACAGCTCCTACGAGCAGTACTTC. As protein: CASSPETYSSYEQYF. The chain employs TRBV5-1 and TRBJ2-7; no firm D call. Between the trimmed V and J ends, which lost 4 bases and 0 bases, there was a span of 14 bases. Germline V lookup: CDR1 SGHRS, CDR2 YFSETQ. The CDR3 spans 15 residues.

V gene TRBV5-6 combines with J gene TRBJ1-2; possible D gene TRBD1, 5 bases. The germline gives CDR1 SGHDT, CDR2 YYEEEE. The germline V and J ends were trimmed by 3 bases and 5 bases, with 11 bases remaining between them. The CDR3 is made up of 13 amino acids. The CDR3 sequence is CASSYGHAYGYTF. The CDR3 bases are TGTGCCAGCAGCTATGGACACGCTTATGGCTACACCTTC. Complete variable domain (other parts from reference TRBV5-6 and TRBJ1-2): DAGVTQSPTHLIKTRGQQVTLRCSPKSGHDTVSWYQQALGQGPQFIFQYYEEEERQRGNFPDRFSGHQFPNYSSELNVNALLLGDSALYLCASSYGHAYGYTFGSGTRLTVV.

V gene TRBV5-1 combines with J gene TRBJ2-5; no firm D call. Germline V gives CDR1 SGHRS, CDR2 YFSETQ. V was clipped by 0 bases and J by 5 bases, with 11 bases between them. There are 14 residues in the CDR3. CDR3 coding DNA: TGCGCCAGCAGCTTGGCCCCACCCCGGGAGACCCAGTACTTC. Its protein is CASSLAPPRETQYF. Supplemented by reference TRBV5-1 and TRBJ2-5, the full variable domain reads KAGVTQTPRYLIKTRGQQVTLSCSPISGHRSVSWYQQTPGQGLQFLFEYFSETQRNKGNFPGRFSGRQFSNSRSEMNVSTLELGDSALYLCASSLAPPRETQYFGPGTRLLVL.